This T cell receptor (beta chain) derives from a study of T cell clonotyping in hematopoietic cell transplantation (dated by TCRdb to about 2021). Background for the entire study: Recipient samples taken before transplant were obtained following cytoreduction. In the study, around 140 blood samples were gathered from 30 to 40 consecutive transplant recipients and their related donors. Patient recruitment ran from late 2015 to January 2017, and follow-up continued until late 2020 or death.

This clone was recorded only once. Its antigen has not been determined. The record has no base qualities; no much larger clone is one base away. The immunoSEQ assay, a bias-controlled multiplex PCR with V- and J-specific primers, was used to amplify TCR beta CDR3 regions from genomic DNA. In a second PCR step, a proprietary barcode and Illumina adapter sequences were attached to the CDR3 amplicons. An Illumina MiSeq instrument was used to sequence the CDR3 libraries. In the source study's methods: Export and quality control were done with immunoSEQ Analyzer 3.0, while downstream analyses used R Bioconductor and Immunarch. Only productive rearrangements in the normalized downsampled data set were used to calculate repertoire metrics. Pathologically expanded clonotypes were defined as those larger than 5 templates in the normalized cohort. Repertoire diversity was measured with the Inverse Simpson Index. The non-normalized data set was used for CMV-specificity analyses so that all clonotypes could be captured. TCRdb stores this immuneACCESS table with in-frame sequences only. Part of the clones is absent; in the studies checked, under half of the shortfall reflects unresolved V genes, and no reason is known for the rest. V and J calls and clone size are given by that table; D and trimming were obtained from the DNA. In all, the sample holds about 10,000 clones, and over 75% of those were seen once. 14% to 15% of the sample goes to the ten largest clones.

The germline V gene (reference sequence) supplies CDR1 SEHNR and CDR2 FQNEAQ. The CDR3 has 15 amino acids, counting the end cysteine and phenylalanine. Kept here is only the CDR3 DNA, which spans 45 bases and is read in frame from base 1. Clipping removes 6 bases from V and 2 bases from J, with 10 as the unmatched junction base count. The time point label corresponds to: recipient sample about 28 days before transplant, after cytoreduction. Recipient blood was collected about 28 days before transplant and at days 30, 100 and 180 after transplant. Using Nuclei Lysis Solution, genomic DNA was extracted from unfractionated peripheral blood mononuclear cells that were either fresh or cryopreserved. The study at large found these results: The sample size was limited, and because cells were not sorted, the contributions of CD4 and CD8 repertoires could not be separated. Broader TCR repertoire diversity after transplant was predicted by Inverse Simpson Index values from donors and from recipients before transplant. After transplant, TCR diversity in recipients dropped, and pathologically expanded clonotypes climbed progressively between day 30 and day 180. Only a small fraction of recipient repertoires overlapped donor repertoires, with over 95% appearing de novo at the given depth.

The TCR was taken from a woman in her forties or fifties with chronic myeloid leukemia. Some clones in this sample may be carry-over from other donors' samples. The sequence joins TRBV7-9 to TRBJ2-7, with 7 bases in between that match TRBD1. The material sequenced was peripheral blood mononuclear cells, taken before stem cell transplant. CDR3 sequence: CASSTDRVIPYEQYF. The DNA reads TGTGCCAGCAGTACTGACAGGGTAATTCCCTACGAGCAGTACTTC.